These T cell receptor beta chains were read from a single sample in a study of shared clonotypes between healthy human individuals. Clones were sequenced by immunoSEQ multiplex PCR, and TCRdb holds only the in-frame ones, with some missing. The sample includes about 2 million clones, approximately 94% seen only once; the top ten take 0.95% to 1.5%. Sequenced input: naive CD8+ T cells sorted from blood. The receptors here all came from a man between 18 and 29 years old in good health. The CDR3 runs from the conserved cysteine through the conserved F or W. A D gene is named only where the DNA matches it firmly. Only some rows state a clone size, as once, few, many or a class for expanded clones.

v_call,d_call,clone_size,j_call,cdr3_nt,cdr3_aa
TRBV7-6,-,-,TRBJ2-1,TGTGCCAGCAGCTTAAAAATCTACAATGAGCAGTTCTTC,CASSLKIYNEQFF
TRBV4-1,-,-,TRBJ2-2,TGCGCCAGCAGCCAAGTGCACGGCACCGGGGAGCTGTTTTTT,CASSQVHGTGELFF
TRBV7-8,-,-,TRBJ1-4,TGTGCCAGCAGCCCCAGGGCGGATAAGGAAAAACTGTTTTTT,CASSPRADKEKLFF
TRBV5-1,TRBD1,-,TRBJ2-2,TGCGCCAGCAGCTTTACCGGGACAGAGGACACCGGGGAGCTGTTTTTT,CASSFTGTEDTGELFF
TRBV27,TRBD1,-,TRBJ1-2,TGTGCCAGCAGTACACTTAGACAGGGACCCTATGGCTACACCTTC,CASSTLRQGPYGYTF
TRBV4-3,TRBD2,-,TRBJ2-1,TGCGCCAGCAGCCAAGATGGGGGGACTAGCGGGATGAATGAGCAGTTCTTC,CASSQDGGTSGMNEQFF
TRBV5-6,-,-,TRBJ2-7,TGTGCCAGCACTACGGGGGCCCCCTACGAGCAGTACTTC,CASTTGAPYEQYF
TRBV7-7,-,-,TRBJ2-5,TGTGCTAGCAGTTCTAAACGGGACCCAACGTACCAAGAGACCCAGTACTTC,CASSSKRDPTYQETQYF
TRBV4-1,TRBD2,-,TRBJ2-7,TGCGCCAGCAGCCTTATTGAGACTAGCGGATACGAGCAGTACTTC,CASSLIETSGYEQYF
TRBV27,TRBD2,-,TRBJ2-7,TGTGCCAGCAGTTGGGGCGGGAGCTCCTACGAGCAGTACTTC,CASSWGGSSYEQYF
TRBV27,-,-,TRBJ2-7,TGTGCCAGCAGCTATTCCTCCTCCTACGAGCAGTACTTC,CASSYSSSYEQYF
TRBV5-1,TRBD1,-,TRBJ1-5,TGCGCCAGCAGCCCGGACAGGGAACCTCAGCCCCAGCATTTT,CASSPDREPQPQHF
TRBV11-1,-,-,TRBJ2-1,TGTGCCAGCAGCCTAGAAACCGCCTACAATGAGCAGTTCTTC,CASSLETAYNEQFF
TRBV6-5,-,-,TRBJ2-4,TGTGCCAGCAGTCCCGATCGACTATCGGAGTACTTC,CASSPDRLSEYF
TRBV29-1,-,-,TRBJ1-2,TGCAGCGTTGAACGGGGTACGGGCTACACCTTC,CSVERGTGYTF
TRBV28,TRBD1,-,TRBJ1-5,TGTGCCAGCAGTTTTCTGGCAGGGGGGAGCAATCAGCCCCAGCATTTT,CASSFLAGGSNQPQHF
TRBV28,-,-,TRBJ1-2,TGTGCCAGCAAGTCGACTGAAGACTATGGCTACACCTTC,CASKSTEDYGYTF
TRBV1,-,-,TRBJ1-2,TGCACCAGCAGCCAAATGGGGCCCTTGGAGGGCTACACCTTC,CTSSQMGPLEGYTF
TRBV5-8,-,-,TRBJ1-2,TGTGCCAGCAGCTTGGCCGGGTCCTATGGCTACACCTTC,CASSLAGSYGYTF
TRBV6-5,-,-,TRBJ1-2,TGTGCCAGCAGTTACTCGATTGGGGGCTATGGCTACACCTTC,CASSYSIGGYGYTF
TRBV27,-,-,TRBJ1-1,TGTGCCAGCAGTTTATCGGCAGGGACGAACACTGAAGCTTTCTTT,CASSLSAGTNTEAFF
TRBV5-6,-,once,TRBJ2-2,TGTGCCAGCAGAACGGGAAACACCGGGGAGCTGTTTTTT,CASRTGNTGELFF